This T cell receptor beta chain was profiled in a study of shared clonotypes between healthy human individuals. General study results and limits: Researchers found naive subsets generally carried larger estimated richness than memory subsets.

Clones were sequenced by immunoSEQ multiplex PCR, and TCRdb holds only the in-frame ones, with some missing. The data show fewer than 1 million clones, 96% seen once. Naive CD8 cells were CD45RO-negative, positively selected for CCR7, excluding terminally differentiated effector memory CD45RA+ cells. For this clone: The antigen is not known.

The germline gives CDR1 SGDLS, CDR2 YYNGEE. Trimming stripped 4 bases from V and 1 base from J, with 15 bases between. The CDR3 contains 15 residues. What was sequenced was naive CD8+ T cells sorted from blood. V is TRBV9 and J is TRBJ2-7; tentative D call: TRBD2 (7 bases). This sequence was found in a young man in good health. This CDR3 reads CASSLGGGASYEQYF. CDR3 DNA sequence: TGTGCCAGCAGCCTCGGAGGGGGGGCGTCCTACGAGCAGTACTTC.